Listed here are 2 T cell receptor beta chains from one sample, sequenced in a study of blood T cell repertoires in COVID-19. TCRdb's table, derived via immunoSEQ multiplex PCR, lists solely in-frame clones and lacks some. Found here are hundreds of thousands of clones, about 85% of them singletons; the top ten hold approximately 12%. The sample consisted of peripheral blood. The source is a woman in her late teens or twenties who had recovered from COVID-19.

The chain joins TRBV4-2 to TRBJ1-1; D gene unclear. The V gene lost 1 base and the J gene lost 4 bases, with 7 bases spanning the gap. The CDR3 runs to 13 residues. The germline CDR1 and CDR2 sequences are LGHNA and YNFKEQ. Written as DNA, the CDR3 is TGTGCCAGCAGCCAAGCCGGGAGCACTGAAGCTTTCTTT. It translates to CASSQAGSTEAFF.

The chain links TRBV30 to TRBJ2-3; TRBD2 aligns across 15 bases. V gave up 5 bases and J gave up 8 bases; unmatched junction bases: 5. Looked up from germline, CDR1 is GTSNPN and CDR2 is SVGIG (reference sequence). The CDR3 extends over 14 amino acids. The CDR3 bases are TGTGCCTGGGATGGACTAGCGGGAGGGGGTACGCAGTATTTT. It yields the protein CAWDGLAGGGTQYF. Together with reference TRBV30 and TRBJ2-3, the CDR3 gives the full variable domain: SQTIHQWPATLVQPVGSPLSLECTVEGTSNPNLYWYRQAAGRGLQLLFYSVGIGQISSEVPQNLSASRPQDRQFILSSKKLLLSDSGFYLCAWDGLAGGGTQYFGPGTRLTVL.